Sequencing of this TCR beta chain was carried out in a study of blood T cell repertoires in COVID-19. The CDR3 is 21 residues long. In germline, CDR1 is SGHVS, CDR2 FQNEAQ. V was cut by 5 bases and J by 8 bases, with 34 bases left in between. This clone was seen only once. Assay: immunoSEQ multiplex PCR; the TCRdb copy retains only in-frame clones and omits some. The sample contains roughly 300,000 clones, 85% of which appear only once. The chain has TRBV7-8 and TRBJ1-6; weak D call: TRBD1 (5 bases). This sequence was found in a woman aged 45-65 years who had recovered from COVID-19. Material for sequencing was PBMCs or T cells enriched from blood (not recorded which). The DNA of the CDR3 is TGTGCCAGCAGCCAATGGTGGGGTCAGAGATTTTGGGACTCATGGGATTCACCCCTCCACTTT. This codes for CASSQWWGQRFWDSWDSPLHF.